One sample yielded the 19 T cell receptor beta chains listed below, sequenced in a study of OX40 agonist ivuxolimab in advanced cancers. TCRdb's table, derived via immunoSEQ multiplex PCR, lists solely in-frame clones and lacks some. Of fewer than 70,000 clones listed, approximately 80% were seen once; the top ten hold roughly 6%. Sequencing used CD4+ or CD8+ T cells sorted from blood, obtained in a trial of the OX40 agonist ivuxolimab. All receptors derive from an adult with an advanced solid tumor such as melanoma, head and neck, liver or kidney cancer.

J is TRBJ2-1 and V is TRBV6-1; D remains ambiguous. With 2 bases removed from V and 9 bases from J, the gap between germline ends came to 2 bases. Germline-derived CDR1 and CDR2 are MNHNS and SASEGT. CDR3 length: 10 amino acids. The CDR3 coding sequence is TGTGCCAGCAGTGAACGTGAGCAGTTCTTC. Translating it yields CASSEREQFF.

J is TRBJ2-2 and V is TRBV7-2; 12 bases fit TRBD2. The CDR3 totals 16 residues. The germline V gene encodes CDR1 SGHTA and CDR2 FQGNSA. The ends lost 5 bases at V and 4 bases at J; junction bases unmatched: 5. The CDR3 DNA reads TGTGCCAGCAGCCGTACTAGCGGGGGGCCCACCGGGGAGCTGTTTTTT. Translation gives CASSRTSGGPTGELFF.

This sequence joins TRBV4-1 and TRBJ1-1; D not resolved. V dropped 1 base and J dropped 4 bases, with 4 bases sitting between them. Germline-derived CDR1 and CDR2 are MGHRA and YSYEKL. The CDR3 runs to 12 residues. CDR3: CASSQGSTEAFF. As DNA, the CDR3 is TGCGCCAGCAGCCAAGGTAGCACTGAAGCTTTCTTT.

This sequence joins TRBV2 and TRBJ2-5; unclear D gene. The germline V and J ends were trimmed by 9 bases and 7 bases, with 27 bases remaining between them. The CDR3 totals 16 residues. CDR1 is SNHLY and CDR2 is FYNNEI in the germline V gene. The CDR3 here is CASGWAAETPTGTQYF. The CDR3, as DNA: TGTGCCAGTGGGTGGGCCGCGGAAACCCCTACGGGGACCCAGTACTTC.

The chain recombines TRBV6-1 with TRBJ2-5; a possible D gene is TRBD2 (5 bases). The DNA matches TRBJ2-7 better at its end, which makes the J call doubtful. This CDR3 comprises 13 residues. Germline V gene sequence: CDR1 MNHNS, CDR2 SASEGT. The CDR3 protein is CASRKSGSYEQYF. CDR3 nucleotides: TGTGCCAGCAGGAAAAGCGGCTCCTACGAGCAGTACTTC.

The rearrangement joins TRBV28 to TRBJ1-1, with 8 bases lining up with TRBD1. This CDR3 is 15 amino acids long. CDR1 and CDR2 from the germline V gene are MDHEN and SYDVKM. V was clipped by 3 bases and J by 2 bases; unmatched bases: 5. The CDR3 DNA reads as TGTGCCAGCAGTTTGGGCGGGACAGGAAACACTGAAGCTTTCTTT. The encoded protein is CASSLGGTGNTEAFF.

J is TRBJ1-4 and V is TRBV18; D call uncertain. The V end lost 3 bases, the J end lost 4 bases, and 9 bases lay between the germline ends. Germline V gene data show CDR1 as KGHSH and CDR2 as LQKENI. CDR3 length: 14 amino acids. This CDR3 is CASSPTADNEKLFF. In nucleotides, the CDR3 is TGTGCCAGCTCACCCACGGCAGATAATGAAAAACTGTTTTTT. The full variable domain, rest sourced from reference TRBV18 and TRBJ1-4, is NAGVMQNPRHLVRRRGQEARLRCSPMKGHSHVYWYRQLPEEGLKFMVYLQKENIIDESGMPKERFSAEFPKEGPSILRIQQVVRGDSAAYFCASSPTADNEKLFFGSGTQLSVL.

V is TRBV19 and J is TRBJ2-2, with a tentative D call TRBD1 (5 bases). Between the trimmed V and J ends, which lost 6 bases and 1 base, there was a span of 15 bases. This CDR3 is 16 amino acids long. Germline V gives CDR1 LNHDA, CDR2 SQIVND (reference sequence). CDR3 loop: CASRAFGTGNTGELFF. The CDR3 DNA reads TGTGCCAGTAGGGCTTTCGGCACAGGGAACACCGGGGAGCTGTTTTTT. The whole variable domain, remainder taken from reference TRBV19 and TRBJ2-2, is DGGITQSPKYLFRKEGQNVTLSCEQNLNHDAMYWYRQDPGQGLRLIYYSQIVNDFQKGDIAEGYSVSREKKESFPLTVTSAQKNPTAFYLCASRAFGTGNTGELFFGEGSRLTVL.

A single count supports this clone. This chain uses TRBV20-1 with TRBJ1-1, with D hard to call. V shed 8 bases and J shed 3 bases, with 10 bases lying between them. The germline V gene encodes CDR1 DFQATT and CDR2 SNEGSKA (reference sequence). CDR3 length equals 11 residues. The CDR3 here is CSTFGDTEAFF. In nucleotides, the CDR3 is TGCAGTACCTTCGGGGACACTGAAGCTTTCTTT.

V is TRBV28 and J is TRBJ2-1; 7 bases fit TRBD1. Germline V gene lookup returns CDR1 MDHEN and CDR2 SYDVKM. Germline trimming cut 3 bases from V and 0 bases from J; bases unmatched to any gene: 8. There are 17 residues in the CDR3. CDR3 DNA sequence: TGTGCCAGCAGTTTCCCTAGACAGGGCCGCTCCTACAATGAGCAGTTCTTC. Its translation is CASSFPRQGRSYNEQFF.

V usage is TRBV9 and J usage is TRBJ2-1; D is unresolved. The germline CDR1 and CDR2 sequences are SGDLS and YYNGEE. There are 16 residues in the CDR3. The germline V and J ends were trimmed by 4 bases and 2 bases, with 16 bases remaining between them. The DNA for the CDR3 is TGTGCCAGCAGCTTTCTATCCGGGCCCGCCTACAATGAGCAGTTCTTC. Its protein is CASSFLSGPAYNEQFF.

A few counts support this clone. The chain combines TRBV20-1 with TRBJ1-4; D gene unclear. V lost 1 base and J 8 bases, leaving 5 bases between the germline ends. Germline assignment: CDR1 DFQATT and CDR2 SNEGSKA (reference sequence). The length of the CDR3 is 11 residues. CDR3 DNA: TGCAGTGCTAGAGTACAGGAAAAACTGTTTTTT. Translating gives CSARVQEKLFF.

J is TRBJ2-5 and V is TRBV7-8; possibly TRBD2 for D (5 bases). The CDR3 sequence is 16 residues long. V lost 1 base to trimming and J lost 4 bases, with 16 bases between them. The germline CDR1 and CDR2 sequences are SGHVS and FQNEAQ. As DNA, the CDR3 is TGTGCCAGCAGCTTAGAGGTAACCGGTGAGGGAGAGACCCAGTACTTC. Residues: CASSLEVTGEGETQYF.

The genes are TRBV15 and TRBJ2-3; D may be TRBD2 (7 bases). Germline assignment: CDR1 LNHNV and CDR2 YYDKDF (reference sequence). Trimming left V 7 bases short and J 2 bases short, with 28 bases between. The CDR3 length is 19 residues. CDR3 in DNA: TGTGCCACCACGGCGGGAACGGGGGGCCGGCTCTTAAACACAGATACGCAGTATTTT. Its protein product is CATTAGTGGRLLNTDTQYF.

This chain links TRBV28 with TRBJ1-2; TRBD1 matches at 7 bases. CDR3 length: 17 amino acids. The trim removed 4 bases at V and 3 bases at J, leaving 14 bases unmatched. Germline CDR1 MDHEN, CDR2 SYDVKM. In nucleotides, the CDR3 is TGTGCCAGCAGTTCCCCCGGGACAGTCTCCTTTGACTATGGCTACACCTTC. It codes for CASSSPGTVSFDYGYTF.

The chain combines TRBV15 with TRBJ2-2, with D possibly matching TRBD2 (6 bases). The V gene lost 3 bases and the J gene lost 0 bases, with 14 bases spanning the gap. Germline assignment: CDR1 LNHNV and CDR2 YYDKDF (reference sequence). The CDR3 contains 17 residues. The CDR3 DNA reads as TGTGCCACCAGCAGGGGGTATGGGGGGACGAACACCGGGGAGCTGTTTTTT. Residues: CATSRGYGGTNTGELFF. The entire variable domain, with the rest obtained from reference TRBV15 and TRBJ2-2, is as follows: DAMVIQNPRYQVTQFGKPVTLSCSQTLNHNVMYWYQQKSSQAPKLLFHYYDKDFNNEADTPDNFQSRRPNTSFCFLDIRSPGLGDTAMYLCATSRGYGGTNTGELFFGEGSRLTVL.

The chain has TRBV4-1 and TRBJ2-1, with TRBD2 matching over 8 bases. Losses at the gene ends were 3 bases for V and 0 bases for J; bases not matched to a gene: 7. This CDR3 has 17 residues. CDR1 is MGHRA, CDR2 YSYEKL, per germline. As DNA, the CDR3 is TGCGCCAGCAGCCAGGCTAGCGGGCCTTCCTCCTACAATGAGCAGTTCTTC. Translated: CASSQASGPSSYNEQFF.

This clone came up many times. The chain joins TRBV7-9 to TRBJ2-7; no reliable D call. V was cut by 5 bases and J by 2 bases, with 10 bases left in between. This CDR3 is 13 amino acids long. Germline V lookup: CDR1 SEHNR, CDR2 FQNEAQ (reference sequence). The CDR3 sequence: CASSQITTYEQYF. Here the CDR3 DNA reads TGTGCCAGCAGCCAGATAACCACCTACGAGCAGTACTTC.

The chain has TRBV28 and TRBJ1-2; no clear D. From germline, CDR1 is MDHEN and CDR2 SYDVKM. The CDR3 covers 16 residues. V was pared by 5 bases and J by 4 bases, with 20 bases between. For the CDR3, the DNA is TGTGCCAGCAGTCTCACCCGAAAGGCGGCGGCCTATGGCTACACCTTC. Translated, it gives CASSLTRKAAAYGYTF.